These 31 T cell receptor beta chains were all obtained from the same sample, sequenced in a study of cytomegalovirus exposure and HLA in healthy donors. Produced via immunoSEQ multiplex PCR; TCRdb's table is partial and in-frame only. Of 120,000 or so clones detected, 80% to 90% appear once; the ten largest clones hold less than 4.5%. Sequencing was done on a sample of PBMCs. These TCRs come from a man in his late teens or twenties in good health and CMV-seropositive.

J is TRBJ2-4 and V is TRBV2, with D uncertain. This CDR3 has 13 amino acids. Germline CDR1 is SNHLY and CDR2 is FYNNEI. Trimming removed 7 bases at V and 2 bases at J, with 9 bases between. This CDR3 reads CASNPFPKNIQYF. The CDR3 DNA reads as TGTGCCAGCAATCCATTTCCCAAAAACATTCAGTACTTC. Full variable domain (rest looked up from reference TRBV2 and TRBJ2-4): EPEVTQTPSHQVTQMGQEVILRCVPISNHLYFYWYRQILGQKVEFLVSFYNNEISEKSEIFDDQFSVERPDGSNFTLKIRSTKLEDSAMYFCASNPFPKNIQYFGAGTRLSVL.

This chain connects TRBV6-5 to TRBJ1-3; perhaps TRBD1 as D (5 bases). CDR1 and CDR2 from the germline V gene are MNHEY and SVGAGI. V lost 5 bases and J lost 4, with 12 bases in between. The CDR3 sequence is 14 residues long. The CDR3 DNA reads TGTGCCAGCAGTAAGCCGACAGAGGGAAACACCATATATTTT. It codes for CASSKPTEGNTIYF.

This clone was detected only once. This chain connects TRBV9 to TRBJ2-1; possibly TRBD2 for D (6 bases). CDR1 and CDR2 from the germline V gene are SGDLS and YYNGEE. This CDR3 contains 16 residues. The V end was cut by 0 bases, the J end by 1 base, with 11 bases between. The CDR3 sequence: CASSVGRGESYNEQFF. DNA for the CDR3: TGTGCCAGCAGCGTAGGGAGGGGTGAGTCCTACAATGAGCAGTTCTTC.

The chain uses TRBV30 and TRBJ2-5; 15 bases fit TRBD2. J gave up 5 bases and V 8 bases, and 12 bases lay outside the gene matches. The V gene's germline CDR1 is GTSNPN and CDR2 SVGIG (reference sequence). The CDR3 runs to 16 residues. The DNA of the CDR3 is TGTGCCGGGGGACTAGCGGGGGGCACCTTCCGGGAGACCCAGTACTTC. This sequence encodes CAGGLAGGTFRETQYF.

V usage is TRBV4-1 and J usage is TRBJ2-2; D might be TRBD1 (5 bases). With 2 bases removed from V and 5 bases from J, the gap between germline ends came to 21 bases. CDR1 is MGHRA, CDR2 YSYEKL, per germline. This CDR3 has 18 amino acids. The CDR3 nucleotides read TGCGCCAGCAGCCAATGGCTGAGAGGACAAGCTAAAACCGGGGAGCTGTTTTTT. Residues: CASSQWLRGQAKTGELFF.

The chain has TRBV11-2 and TRBJ1-1; tentative D call: TRBD1 (5 bases). The CDR3 totals 15 residues. Germline loops: CDR1 SGHAT, CDR2 FQNNGV. Trimming shortened V by 4 bases and J by 3 bases, and 15 bases separated the two germline ends. The CDR3 DNA reads as TGTGCCAGCAGCTCGAGACTCAGCAGGGACACTGAAGCTTTCTTT. The encoded protein is CASSSRLSRDTEAFF.

Written as DNA, the CDR3 is TGTGCCAGCAGTTACTCGGACAGCACTGAAGCTTTCTTT. This sequence encodes CASSYSDSTEAFF. J is TRBJ1-1 and V is TRBV6-5, with a possible D match to TRBD1 (6 bases). The V gene lost 0 bases and the J gene lost 4 bases, with 6 bases spanning the gap. The CDR3 totals 13 residues. Germline CDR1 MNHEY, CDR2 SVGAGI.

V gene TRBV7-8 combines with J gene TRBJ1-1; D unresolved. This CDR3 spans 15 amino acids. Per germline, CDR1 SGHVS and CDR2 FQNEAQ. Trimming pared 1 base from V and 6 bases from J, leaving 15 bases between. CDR3 loop: CASSLDEIAGSEAFF. The CDR3 bases are TGTGCCAGCAGCTTAGATGAGATCGCGGGGTCTGAAGCTTTCTTT.

The chain couples TRBV6-1 to TRBJ2-7; 7 nucleotides match TRBD1. Germline V gene sequence: CDR1 MNHNS, CDR2 SASEGT. After removal of 6 bases from V and 5 bases from J, the junction contained 7 bases not matched to a gene. There are 13 residues in the CDR3. For the CDR3, the DNA is TGTGCCAGCAGGATGACAGGGATGGACGAGCAGTACTTC. Its protein product is CASRMTGMDEQYF.

The chain links TRBV6-5 to TRBJ2-2; D is undetermined. Germline-derived CDR1 and CDR2 are MNHEY and SVGAGI. V lost 6 bases and J lost 7, with 18 bases in between. The CDR3 is 15 residues long. The CDR3 bases are TGTGCCAGCAGAGAGTGGGCAGGAATTGTCGGGGAGCTGTTTTTT. Amino acid sequence: CASREWAGIVGELFF.

J is TRBJ2-5 and V is TRBV5-1, with D maybe TRBD1 (5 bases). V was cut by 1 base and J by 4 bases, with 23 bases left in between. The germline CDR1 and CDR2 sequences are SGHRS and YFSETQ. The CDR3 length is 18 residues. CDR3 sequence: CASSLTGKRAPIGETQYF. As DNA, the CDR3 is TGCGCCAGCAGCTTGACAGGTAAAAGGGCCCCCATCGGAGAGACCCAGTACTTC.

This chain uses TRBV23-1 with TRBJ1-4, with a possible D match to TRBD1 (5 bases). TRBV23-1 is treated as an ORF (open reading frame) with a function not yet certain. There are 14 residues in the CDR3. V was clipped by 4 bases and J by 7 bases, with 13 bases between them. The CDR3 is CASSLPIQGEKLFF. CDR3 in DNA: TGCGCCAGCAGTCTTCCAATCCAGGGTGAAAAACTGTTTTTT.

The chain employs TRBV7-6 and TRBJ1-3, with D perhaps matching TRBD1 (6 bases). The V and J ends lost 3 bases and 4 bases respectively, with 7 bases between them. CDR1 is SGHVS and CDR2 is FNYEAQ in the germline V gene. This CDR3 contains 13 residues. The CDR3 coding sequence is TGTGCCAGCAGCTTCGGGACAGGAAACACCATATATTTT. Translation gives CASSFGTGNTIYF.

CDR3 amino acids: CASSTTGRIGTTANEKLFF. CDR3 sequence (DNA): TGCGCCAGCAGTACGACAGGACGGATTGGAACAACTGCTAATGAAAAACTGTTTTTT. The genes are TRBV5-1 and TRBJ1-4; D may be TRBD1 (6 bases). Trimming removed 5 bases from V and 3 bases from J, with 26 bases in between. Germline CDR1 is SGHRS and CDR2 is YFSETQ. The CDR3 contains 19 residues.

This CDR3 reads CASSPQGRDDEQFF. CDR3 coding DNA: TGTGCCAGCAGCCCCCAGGGGAGAGACGATGAGCAGTTCTTC. The rearrangement joins TRBV11-3 to TRBJ2-1; tentative D call: TRBD1 (6 bases). Trimming left V 5 bases short and J 8 bases short, with 16 bases between. The CDR3 runs 14 residues. The V gene's germline CDR1 is SGHNT and CDR2 YENEEA.

The chain carries TRBV27 and TRBJ1-5; 7 bases map to TRBD1. The germline V gene has CDR1 MNHEY and CDR2 SMNVEV (reference sequence). The CDR3 runs 14 residues. The ends lost 6 bases at V and 1 base at J; junction bases unmatched: 3. CDR3 region: CASSDRESNQPQHF. CDR3 nucleotides: TGTGCCAGCAGCGACAGGGAAAGCAATCAGCCCCAGCATTTT.

This clone was seen more than once but under ten times. J is TRBJ1-1 and V is TRBV5-4; tentative D call: TRBD1 (6 bases). This CDR3 has 13 amino acids. Germline CDR1 is SGHNT and CDR2 is YYREEE (reference sequence). V dropped 4 bases and J dropped 1 base, with 8 bases sitting between them. The CDR3 region is CASSLQGNTEAFF. For the CDR3, the DNA is TGTGCCAGCAGCCTACAGGGGAACACTGAAGCTTTCTTT.

The chain joins TRBV27 to TRBJ2-3, with D tentatively TRBD2 (5 bases). This CDR3 has 16 amino acids. The V and J ends lost 4 bases and 2 bases respectively, with 16 bases between them. From germline, CDR1 is MNHEY and CDR2 SMNVEV (reference sequence). CDR3 nucleotides: TGTGCCAGCAGTTCAGCAAGCGGCGACTACACAGATACGCAGTATTTT. Translated: CASSSASGDYTDTQYF.

The chain employs TRBV7-2 and TRBJ1-3, with no clear D. This CDR3 spans 14 amino acids. Trimming took 0 bases from V and 4 from J, leaving 7 bases between them. Germline V CDR1 and CDR2: SGHTA, FQGNSA. CDR3 loop: CASSLAPPGNTIYF. The CDR3 DNA reads as TGTGCCAGCAGCTTAGCCCCTCCCGGAAACACCATATATTTT.

The chain recombines TRBV7-6 with TRBJ2-1; 8 bases match TRBD1. This CDR3 is built from 16 residues. Germline lookup yields CDR1 SGHVS and CDR2 FNYEAQ. Trimming took 5 bases from V and 8 from J; bases not matched to a gene: 14. The CDR3 DNA reads TGTGCCAGCAGCCCTAAACGACAGGGGTGGACGCATGAGCAGTTCTTC. The encoded protein is CASSPKRQGWTHEQFF.

The chain uses TRBV19 and TRBJ1-2; D is uncertain. Trimming left V 7 bases short and J 6 bases short, with 18 bases between. The CDR3 is 14 amino acids. Germline lookup yields CDR1 LNHDA and CDR2 SQIVND (reference sequence). The DNA for the CDR3 is TGTGCCAGTACCCATATGTGGGGAGGTGATGGCTACACCTTC. The encoded protein is CASTHMWGGDGYTF.

The V gene is TRBV11-2, the J gene TRBJ1-5; possibly TRBD1 for D (5 bases). Trimming stripped 1 base from V and 5 bases from J, with 6 bases between. Germline values: CDR1 SGHAT, CDR2 FQNNGV. The CDR3 is made up of 13 amino acids. The CDR3 here is CASSLGRDQPQHF. The CDR3, as DNA: TGTGCCAGCAGCTTAGGCAGGGATCAGCCCCAGCATTTT. The full variable domain, in which reference TRBV11-2 and TRBJ1-5 provide the parts outside the CDR3, is EAGVAQSPRYKIIEKRQSVAFWCNPISGHATLYWYQQILGQGPKLLIQFQNNGVVDDSQLPKDRFSAERLKGVDSTLKIQPAKLEDSAVYLCASSLGRDQPQHFGDGTRLSIL.

This clone occurred once. J is TRBJ1-4 and V is TRBV28, with 7 nucleotides matching TRBD1. J lost 7 bases, V lost 7 bases, and 9 bases had no gene match. CDR3 length: 14 amino acids. Germline V gene sequence: CDR1 MDHEN, CDR2 SYDVKM. The CDR3 DNA sequence: TGTGCCAGCACCGGCGCACAGGGGTTTGAAAAACTGTTTTTT. Translated: CASTGAQGFEKLFF.

The J gene is TRBJ1-6, the V gene TRBV5-1, with D possibly being TRBD1 (5 bases). This CDR3 has 14 residues. V was shortened by 3 bases and J by 13 bases, with 17 bases between the two germline ends. Germline lookup yields CDR1 SGHRS and CDR2 YFSETQ. This CDR3 reads CASSSSLREGPLHF. Here the CDR3 DNA reads TGCGCCAGCAGCTCGTCCCTCAGGGAAGGTCCCCTCCACTTT.

In this sample, this clone turned up once. The chain is built from TRBV2 and TRBJ2-1; no clear D gene. The germline V gene has CDR1 SNHLY and CDR2 FYNNEI. The CDR3 length is 15 residues. The V end lost 6 bases, the J end lost 0 bases, and 12 bases lay between the germline ends. The CDR3 region is CASRWAESSYNEQFF. The CDR3 DNA reads as TGTGCCAGCAGGTGGGCAGAGAGCTCCTACAATGAGCAGTTCTTC.

The chain employs TRBV19 and TRBJ2-1, with D hard to call. The V gene's germline CDR1 is LNHDA and CDR2 SQIVND (reference sequence). The CDR3 extends over 13 amino acids. V gave up 4 bases and J gave up 1 base, with 5 bases separating them. CDR3 in amino acids: CASSTESYNEQFF. CDR3 DNA sequence: TGTGCCAGTAGTACGGAGTCCTACAATGAGCAGTTCTTC.

V usage is TRBV6-6 and J usage is TRBJ2-5; the match to TRBD2 covers 8 bases. The junction had 7 bases not matched to a gene; V was cut back by 5 bases and J by 2 bases. Germline lookup yields CDR1 MNHNY and CDR2 SVGAGI (reference sequence). The CDR3 is made up of 15 amino acids. CDR3 nucleotides: TGTGCCAGCAGTCTTTCGGGCGGGGGGCAAGAGACCCAGTACTTC. Translated: CASSLSGGGQETQYF.

The chain is built from TRBV19 and TRBJ1-1; D gene ambiguous. V was shortened by 3 bases and J by 2 bases, with 7 bases between the two germline ends. The CDR3 is 13 residues long. Germline assignment: CDR1 LNHDA and CDR2 SQIVND (reference sequence). The CDR3 region has the DNA TGTGCCAGTAGTATGGGCCCAAACACTGAAGCTTTCTTT. It translates to CASSMGPNTEAFF.

Of note for this clone: The same CDR3 is also encoded by other DNA sequences in this sample. The gene calls are TRBV5-1 and TRBJ1-4; no clear D gene. The germline V gene has CDR1 SGHRS and CDR2 YFSETQ. V gave up 5 bases and J gave up 1 base, with 9 bases separating them. This CDR3 is 14 amino acids long. DNA for the CDR3: TGCGCCAGCAGTAGCGGTGGAACTAATGAAAAACTGTTTTTT. The encoded protein is CASSSGGTNEKLFF.

V usage is TRBV6-1 and J usage is TRBJ1-4; maybe TRBD1 (6 bases). The germline V gene encodes CDR1 MNHNS and CDR2 SASEGT. There are 14 residues in the CDR3. Trimming shortened V by 1 base and J by 7 bases, and 10 bases separated the two germline ends. The CDR3 DNA reads as TGTGCCAGCAGTGAAGAGGGGGGGCCTGAAAAACTGTTTTTT. Protein: CASSEEGGPEKLFF.

This clone was detected only a few times. The V gene is TRBV19, the J gene TRBJ1-3; no definite D call. V dropped 7 bases and J dropped 4 bases, with 5 bases sitting between them. There are 11 residues in the CDR3. The germline V gene encodes CDR1 LNHDA and CDR2 SQIVND (reference sequence). The chain's CDR3 is CASIKGNTIYF. In DNA, the CDR3 is TGTGCCAGTATAAAAGGAAACACCATATATTTT.